This T cell receptor (beta chain) is from a study of T cell repertoires in cytomegalovirus infection. Broader study findings: HLA-C-restricted CMV clonotypes gave the most frequent clonotype in two of eight donors.

J gave up 3 bases and V 2 bases, and 5 bases lay outside the gene matches. Per the germline V gene, CDR1 is SGHAT and CDR2 is FQNNGV. This CDR3 comprises 16 residues. This clonotype was picked up many times. Its cognate antigen is unknown. TCRdb reanalysed the reads using MiXCR and keeps one entry per CDR3 protein. The sample carries under 150,000 distinct CDR3 sequences, roughly 31% recorded once. The sequencing used CD8+ T cells from cultured PBMCs, collected from culture after CMV antigen stimulation. The origin of this receptor is a human donor in good health (CMV status not recorded). Some clones in this sample may be carry-over from other donors' samples. The chain recombines TRBV11-2 with TRBJ2-1; 9 bases are a match to TRBD2. Written as DNA, the CDR3 is TGTGCCAGCAGCTTAATGTTAGCGGGGGACTACAATGAGCAGTTCTTC. It specifies CASSLMLAGDYNEQFF. The full variable domain, in which reference TRBV11-2 and TRBJ2-1 provide the parts outside the CDR3, is EAGVAQSPRYKIIEKRQSVAFWCNPISGHATLYWYQQILGQGPKLLIQFQNNGVVDDSQLPKDRFSAERLKGVDSTLKIQPAKLEDSAVYLCASSLMLAGDYNEQFFGPGTRLTVL.